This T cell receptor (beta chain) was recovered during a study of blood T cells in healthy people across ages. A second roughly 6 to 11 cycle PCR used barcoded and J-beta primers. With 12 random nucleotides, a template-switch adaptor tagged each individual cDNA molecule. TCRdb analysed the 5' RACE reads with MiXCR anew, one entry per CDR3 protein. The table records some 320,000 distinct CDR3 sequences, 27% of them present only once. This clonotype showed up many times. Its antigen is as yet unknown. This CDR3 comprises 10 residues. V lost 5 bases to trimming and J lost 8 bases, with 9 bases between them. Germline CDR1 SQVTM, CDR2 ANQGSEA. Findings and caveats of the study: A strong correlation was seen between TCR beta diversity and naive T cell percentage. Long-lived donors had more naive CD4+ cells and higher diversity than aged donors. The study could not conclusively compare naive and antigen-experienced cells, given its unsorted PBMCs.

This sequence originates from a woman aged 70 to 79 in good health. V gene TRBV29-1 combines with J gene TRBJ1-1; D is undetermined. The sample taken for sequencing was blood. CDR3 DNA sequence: TGCAGCGTTCTGTCGGTGGAAGCTTTCTTT. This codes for CSVLSVEAFF.